This T cell receptor beta chain is drawn from a study of T cell responses to AZD1222 COVID-19 vaccine listed by TCRdb under 2021. Background for the entire study: AZD1222 recipients with second doses at about 4 weeks or about 12 weeks were pooled, because spike-specific TCR depth and breadth did not differ between schedules. Enrollment into the trials was organized by age into subgroups of 18-55, 56-69 and 70-plus years, and those subgroups contained roughly 150, 30 and 60 TCR-sequenced participants, respectively. A total of roughly 240 trial participants underwent TCR sequencing, of whom about 200 received two doses of AZD1222 and about 25 received two doses of the MenACWY control vaccine.

Details on this clone: Which antigen it targets is not known. No qualities accompany the bases; no much larger clone lies one base away.

General study outcomes and caveats: The vaccine-associated CD4 TCRs covered the entire spike protein, and the dominant responses fell in regions 160-218 and 743-854. In the small 56-69-year group, the increase in depth fell short of significance, most likely because of low power. Because no day 14 peak-response samples were available, repertoires were characterized only after the peak T cell response. Epitopes outside the regions mutated in the B.1.351 and B.1.1.7 variants were reportedly recognized by nearly half of the unique spike-specific TCRs. After two AZD1222 doses, both the breadth and the depth of spike-specific TCRs were significantly higher than at day 0 and than in MenACWY recipients. Participants were mostly white British and included more females than males, and it was suggested by the authors that clonal diversity may have been underestimated. Conclusions about previously exposed vaccinees are limited, since just five or six AZD1222 recipients were seropositive for SARS-CoV-2 at baseline.

The CDR3 regions of human TCRbeta chains were analyzed by immunosequencing. For the original study's pipeline: TCRs in the repertoires were matched against a reference library of SARS-CoV-2-specific TCRs that had been generated with the MIRA antigen-specificity platform. Breadth meant the fraction of unique TCRs that were SARS-CoV-2-associated, whereas depth meant the fraction of total T cells that were SARS-CoV-2-associated. Using the MIRA data, each spike-specific TCR was mapped to the spike region that the TCR reacts to and placed in a CD4 or CD8 class. Log10-transformed breadth and depth values were compared by one-way ANOVA with Sidak's multiple comparisons tests. This immuneACCESS table, as held by TCRdb, lists in-frame sequences with V and J called but not all clones. Of the missing ones, under half trace to an unresolved V gene in checked studies; the others have no known cause. The DNA gave D and trimming, while V, J and clone size come from that table. Within this sample are tens of thousands of clones, with about nine tenths of them counted one time only. Of the sample, 2.5% to 3.5% is held by the ten largest clones.

Read against the paper, the sample's time point label means: baseline before first vaccination. Vaccinee samples were obtained from the UK trials COV001 and COV002, which included a single-blind randomized controlled phase 2/3 trial of AZD1222 (ChAdOx1 nCoV-19) in healthy adults. Trial participant PBMC samples were collected at day 0 and day 28 after the second dose for TCRbeta chain sequencing. Reading from cysteine to phenylalanine, the CDR3 counts 17 amino acids. Left in the record is the CDR3 DNA by itself, 51 bases read in frame from the first base. V and J are trimmed by 5 bases and 4 bases, and the gene matches miss 9 bases of the junction. CDR1 SGHRS and CDR2 YFSETQ are derived from the germline V gene.

The specimen was peripheral blood, collected on day 0 of AZD1222 vaccination. This receptor was obtained from an adult in good health. The receptor chain draws on TRBV5-1 and TRBJ2-5, with 15 middle bases fitting TRBD2. The sequenced DNA: TGCGCCAGCAGGACAGGACTAGCGGGGGGGCCAGCAGAGACCCAGTACTTC. Its protein is CASRTGLAGGPAETQYF.